One sample yielded the 21 T cell receptor beta chains listed below, sequenced in a study of T cell changes during pregnancy in multiple sclerosis. The assay was immunoSEQ multiplex PCR, and TCRdb's table has in-frame clones only and misses some. This table has roughly 110,000 clones, approximately 90% appearing once. The specimen was peripheral blood, collected in the third trimester of pregnancy. These receptors were collected from a female donor in good health, enrolled as a control in a pregnancy study.

V usage is TRBV10-3 and J usage is TRBJ1-1; 8 bases fit TRBD1. Germline-derived CDR1 and CDR2 are ENHRY and SYGVKD. Germline trimming cut 6 bases from V and 4 bases from J; bases unmatched to any gene: 4. This CDR3 region has 13 residues. The CDR3 DNA sequence: TGTGCCATCAGCCGGGACAGGCCCACTGAAGCTTTCTTT. Its protein product is CAISRDRPTEAFF.

The chain couples TRBV19 to TRBJ2-1, with a tentative D call TRBD2 (7 bases). Germline CDR1 is LNHDA and CDR2 is SQIVND (reference sequence). This CDR3 region has 16 residues. Deletions cut 3 bases from V and 3 bases from J, with 15 bases between. The CDR3 bases are TGTGCCAGTAGTATCCCTCTCGGGGGGCACTACAATGAGCAGTTCTTC. Amino acid sequence: CASSIPLGGHYNEQFF.

The rearrangement joins TRBV5-4 to TRBJ2-7; 8 bases are shared with TRBD1. The CDR3 runs 15 residues. Germline V gene data show CDR1 as SGHNT and CDR2 as YYREEE (reference sequence). The V gene end was trimmed by 4 bases and the J gene end by 4 bases; junction bases not matched to a gene: 10. CDR3 protein: CASSVMRQGHYEQYF. CDR3 DNA sequence: TGTGCCAGCAGCGTAATGAGACAGGGGCATTACGAGCAGTACTTC.

The V gene is TRBV27, the J gene TRBJ2-7, with TRBD2 as a possible D gene (6 bases). The germline gives CDR1 MNHEY, CDR2 SMNVEV (reference sequence). V was shortened by 6 bases and J by 5 bases, with 11 bases between the two germline ends. The CDR3 runs to 12 residues. CDR3 sequence (DNA): TGTGCCAGCAGGGGAGGAAATCACGAGCAGTACTTC. Amino acids: CASRGGNHEQYF.

This clone was counted once. The chain has TRBV2 and TRBJ1-2; 7 bases line up with TRBD1. CDR1 and CDR2 from the germline V gene are SNHLY and FYNNEI. The V gene end was trimmed by 3 bases and the J gene end by 5 bases; junction bases not matched to a gene: 3. The CDR3 consists of 13 residues. Here the CDR3 reads CASSEARGYGYTF. In DNA form, the CDR3 reads TGTGCCAGCAGTGAGGCCAGGGGGTATGGCTACACCTTC.

This rearrangement joins TRBV11-2 to TRBJ1-3, with a tentative D call TRBD1 (5 bases). CDR1 and CDR2 (germline): SGHAT, FQNNGV. V was shortened by 1 base and J by 2 bases, with 9 bases between the two germline ends. CDR3 length: 15 amino acids. Written as DNA, the CDR3 is TGTGCCAGCAGCTTAGTCAGGGCTCCTGGAAACACCATATATTTT. Protein sequence: CASSLVRAPGNTIYF.

The rearrangement uses TRBV27 and TRBJ1-2; a possible D gene is TRBD1 (5 bases). In germline, CDR1 is MNHEY, CDR2 SMNVEV (reference sequence). The CDR3 totals 16 residues. The V end was cut by 2 bases, the J end by 3 bases, with 16 bases between. CDR3 in DNA: TGTGCCAGCAGTTTAGGAGGGACCACCTTCGACTATGGCTACACCTTC. Its protein product is CASSLGGTTFDYGYTF.

This chain connects TRBV7-2 to TRBJ1-6, with no clear D. Per germline, CDR1 SGHTA and CDR2 FQGNSA. The CDR3 extends over 14 amino acids. The V and J ends lost 0 bases and 8 bases respectively, with 8 bases between them. Here the CDR3 DNA reads TGTGCCAGCAGCTTAGCCGGGTCCGATTCACCCCTCCACTTT. Protein sequence: CASSLAGSDSPLHF.

This clone was seen just once. This chain uses TRBV5-6 with TRBJ1-1; TRBD1 is a possible D gene (6 bases). The germline V gene encodes CDR1 SGHDT and CDR2 YYEEEE. Trimming stripped 1 base from V and 3 bases from J, with 13 bases between. There are 15 residues in the CDR3. The CDR3 here is CASSLFRGADTEAFF. CDR3 DNA sequence: TGTGCCAGCAGCTTGTTTCGGGGGGCGGACACTGAAGCTTTCTTT. Looking up the rest from reference TRBV5-6 and TRBJ1-1 gives the full variable domain: DAGVTQSPTHLIKTRGQQVTLRCSPKSGHDTVSWYQQALGQGPQFIFQYYEEEERQRGNFPDRFSGHQFPNYSSELNVNALLLGDSALYLCASSLFRGADTEAFFGQGTRLTVV.

The chain links TRBV5-1 to TRBJ1-1; 7 bases fit TRBD1. CDR1 and CDR2 from the germline V gene are SGHRS and YFSETQ. J lost 3 bases, V lost 4 bases, and 6 bases had no gene match. This CDR3 is 14 amino acids long. In DNA, the CDR3 is TGCGCCAGCAGCCCCGAGGGGGCGGACACTGAAGCTTTCTTT. Residues: CASSPEGADTEAFF. The whole variable domain, remainder taken from reference TRBV5-1 and TRBJ1-1, is KAGVTQTPRYLIKTRGQQVTLSCSPISGHRSVSWYQQTPGQGLQFLFEYFSETQRNKGNFPGRFSGRQFSNSRSEMNVSTLELGDSALYLCASSPEGADTEAFFGQGTRLTVV.

The V and J genes are TRBV5-1 and TRBJ2-7, with 7 bases fitting TRBD1. With 4 bases clipped from V and 0 bases from J, the junction kept 4 bases outside the gene matches. Germline loops: CDR1 SGHRS, CDR2 YFSETQ. The CDR3 is 14 residues long. The CDR3 nucleotides read TGCGCCAGCAGCCGGACAGGCGACTCCTACGAGCAGTACTTC. Protein: CASSRTGDSYEQYF.

For the CDR3, the DNA is TGCGCCAGCAGCCGAGAACAGGGACCCACAGATACGCAGTATTTT. Protein product: CASSREQGPTDTQYF. The chain links TRBV4-1 to TRBJ2-3, with a possible D match to TRBD1 (6 bases). Trimming left V 4 bases short and J 2 bases short, with 13 bases between. The V gene's germline CDR1 is MGHRA and CDR2 YSYEKL. The CDR3 contains 15 residues.

The chain joins TRBV9 to TRBJ2-2; perhaps TRBD1 as D (5 bases). Germline CDR1 reads SGDLS; CDR2 reads YYNGEE. V was pared by 3 bases and J by 4 bases, with 13 bases between. The CDR3 contains 15 residues. CDR3 DNA: TGTGCCAGCAGCGAACAGGATGGATTCACCGGGGAGCTGTTTTTT. It codes for CASSEQDGFTGELFF.

V is TRBV11-2 and J is TRBJ1-1; D is unclear. In germline, CDR1 is SGHAT, CDR2 FQNNGV. V was cut by 0 bases and J by 3 bases, with 11 bases left in between. The CDR3 length is 15 residues. Here the CDR3 reads CASSLDSMGDTEAFF. The CDR3 nucleotides read TGTGCCAGCAGCTTAGATTCGATGGGAGACACTGAAGCTTTCTTT.

This clone has just a few counts. The CDR3 region is CASSDFYEQYF. The CDR3 DNA reads as TGTGCCAGCAGTGACTTCTACGAGCAGTACTTC. The chain is built from TRBV25-1 and TRBJ2-7; D gene unclear. The V gene's germline CDR1 is MGHDK and CDR2 SYGVNS. V was trimmed by 3 bases and J by 3 bases, leaving 3 bases between them. This CDR3 is 11 amino acids long.

The gene calls are TRBV9 and TRBJ2-7; 10 nucleotides agree with TRBD2. The CDR3 consists of 14 residues. Trimming removed 4 bases from V and 7 bases from J; junction bases left unmatched: 8. In germline, CDR1 is SGDLS, CDR2 YYNGEE. CDR3 DNA sequence: TGTGCCAGCAGCCCTTTCGGGACTAGCGTAGAGCAGTACTTC. This gives the protein CASSPFGTSVEQYF. The variable domain in full, with the rest retrieved from reference TRBV9 and TRBJ2-7, is DSGVTQTPKHLITATGQRVTLRCSPRSGDLSVYWYQQSLDQGLQFLIQYYNGEERAKGNILERFSAQQFPDLHSELNLSSLELGDSALYFCASSPFGTSVEQYFGPGTRLTVT.

This chain links TRBV11-3 with TRBJ2-7; 8 positions agree with TRBD1. Germline CDR1 SGHNT, CDR2 YENEEA. The CDR3 covers 15 residues. The junction had 6 bases not matched to a gene; V was cut back by 5 bases and J by 0 bases. The CDR3 DNA sequence: TGTGCCAGCAGCCAAGGGGACAGGAGCTCCTACGAGCAGTACTTC. Translation: CASSQGDRSSYEQYF.

This chain uses TRBV2 with TRBJ1-1; D is unclear. The germline gives CDR1 SNHLY, CDR2 FYNNEI. Trimming stripped 11 bases from V and 0 bases from J, with 7 bases between. This CDR3 spans 11 amino acids. CDR3 in amino acids: CAGGLNTEAFF. Written as DNA, the CDR3 is TGTGCCGGAGGTTTGAACACTGAAGCTTTCTTT.

The chain carries TRBV18 and TRBJ2-7, with 7 positions matching TRBD1. J was trimmed by 7 bases and V by 6 bases; bases with no gene match: 9. The germline V gene encodes CDR1 KGHSH and CDR2 LQKENI. The CDR3 is 13 amino acids. The CDR3 is CASSQGRGREQYF. CDR3 coding DNA: TGTGCCAGCTCCCAGGGCAGGGGGAGAGAGCAGTACTTC.

The rearrangement joins TRBV5-6 to TRBJ1-1; a possible D gene is TRBD1 (5 bases). The CDR3 totals 16 residues. Trimming cost V 2 bases and J 0 bases, with 14 bases left between them. The germline CDR1 and CDR2 sequences are SGHDT and YYEEEE. CDR3 DNA sequence: TGTGCCAGCAGCTTACCTCCTGGGGGGATGAACACTGAAGCTTTCTTT. Translated: CASSLPPGGMNTEAFF.

The V gene is TRBV7-8, the J gene TRBJ1-6, with no clear D. This CDR3 comprises 18 residues. Trimming took off 0 bases at V and 4 bases at J, with 16 bases between the two ends. The V gene's germline CDR1 is SGHVS and CDR2 FQNEAQ. CDR3 residues: CASSLASRGFDYNSPLHF. Written as DNA, the CDR3 is TGTGCCAGCAGCTTAGCGTCCCGCGGATTCGATTATAATTCACCCCTCCACTTT.